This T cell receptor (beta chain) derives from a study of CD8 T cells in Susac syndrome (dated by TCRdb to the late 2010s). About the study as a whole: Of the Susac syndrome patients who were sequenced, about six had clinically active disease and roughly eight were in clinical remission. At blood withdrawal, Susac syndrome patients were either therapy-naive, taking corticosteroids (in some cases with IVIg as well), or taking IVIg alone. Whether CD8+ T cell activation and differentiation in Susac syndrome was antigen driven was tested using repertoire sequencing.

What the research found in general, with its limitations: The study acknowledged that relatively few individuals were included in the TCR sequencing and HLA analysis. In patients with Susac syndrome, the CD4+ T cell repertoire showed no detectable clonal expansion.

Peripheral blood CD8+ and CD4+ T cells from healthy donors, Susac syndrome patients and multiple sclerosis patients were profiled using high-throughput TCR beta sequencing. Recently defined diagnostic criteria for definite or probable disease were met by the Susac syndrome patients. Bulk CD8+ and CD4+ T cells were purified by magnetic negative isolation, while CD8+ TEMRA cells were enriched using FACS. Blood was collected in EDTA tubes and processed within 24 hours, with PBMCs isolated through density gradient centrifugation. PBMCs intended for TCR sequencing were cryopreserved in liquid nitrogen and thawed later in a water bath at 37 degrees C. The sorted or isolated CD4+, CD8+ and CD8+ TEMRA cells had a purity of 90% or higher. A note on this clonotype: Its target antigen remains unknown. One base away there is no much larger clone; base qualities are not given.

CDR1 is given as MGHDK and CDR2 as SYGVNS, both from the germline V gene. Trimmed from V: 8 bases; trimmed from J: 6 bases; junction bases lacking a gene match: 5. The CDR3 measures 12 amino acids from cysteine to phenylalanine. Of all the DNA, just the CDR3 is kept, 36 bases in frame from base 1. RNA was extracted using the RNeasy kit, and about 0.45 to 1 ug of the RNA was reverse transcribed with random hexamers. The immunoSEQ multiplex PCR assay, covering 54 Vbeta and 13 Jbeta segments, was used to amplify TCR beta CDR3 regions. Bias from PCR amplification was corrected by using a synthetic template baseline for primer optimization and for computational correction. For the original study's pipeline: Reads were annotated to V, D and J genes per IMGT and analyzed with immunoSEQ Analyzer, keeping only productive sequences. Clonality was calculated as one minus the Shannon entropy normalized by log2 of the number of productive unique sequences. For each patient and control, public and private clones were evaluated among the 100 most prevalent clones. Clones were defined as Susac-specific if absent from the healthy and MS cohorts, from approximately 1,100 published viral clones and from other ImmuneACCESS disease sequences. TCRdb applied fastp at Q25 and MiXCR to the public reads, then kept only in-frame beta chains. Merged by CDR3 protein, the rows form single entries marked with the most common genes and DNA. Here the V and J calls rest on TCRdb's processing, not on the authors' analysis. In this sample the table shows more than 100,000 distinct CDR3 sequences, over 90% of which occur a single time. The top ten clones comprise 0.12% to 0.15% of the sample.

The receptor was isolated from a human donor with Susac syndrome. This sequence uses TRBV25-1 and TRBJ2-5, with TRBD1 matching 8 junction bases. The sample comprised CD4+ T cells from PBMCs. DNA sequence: TGTGCCAGCTTCGGACAGGGACAGACCCAGTACTTC. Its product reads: CASFGQGQTQYF.